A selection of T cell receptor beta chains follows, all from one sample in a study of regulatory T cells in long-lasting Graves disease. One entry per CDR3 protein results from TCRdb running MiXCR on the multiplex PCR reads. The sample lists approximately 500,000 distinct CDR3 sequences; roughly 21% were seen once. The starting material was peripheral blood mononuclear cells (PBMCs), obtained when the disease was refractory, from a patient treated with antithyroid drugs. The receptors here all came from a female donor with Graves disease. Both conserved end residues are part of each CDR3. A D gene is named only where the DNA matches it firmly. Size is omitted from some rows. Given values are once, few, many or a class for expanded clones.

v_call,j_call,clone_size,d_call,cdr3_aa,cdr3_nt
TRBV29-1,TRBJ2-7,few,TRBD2,CSARGAYEQYF,TGCAGCGCGCGGGGGGCATACGAGCAGTACTTC
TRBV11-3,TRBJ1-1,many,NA,CASSPPAAGDAGDTEAFF,TGTGCCAGCAGCCCTCCCGCGGCCGGGGACGCAGGAGACACTGAAGCTTTCTTT
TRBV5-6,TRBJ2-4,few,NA,CASSLATSSTKNIQYF,TGTGCCAGCAGCTTGGCCACCAGCTCGACCAAAAACATTCAGTACTTC
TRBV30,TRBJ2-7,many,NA,CASTETYEQYF,TGTGCCTCGACAGAGACCTACGAGCAGTACTTC
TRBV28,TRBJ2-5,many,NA,CASSSGQSQETQYF,TGTGCCAGCAGTTCGGGACAAAGCCAAGAGACCCAGTACTTC
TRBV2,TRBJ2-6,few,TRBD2,CASIGLESSGANVLTF,TGTGCCAGCATAGGACTAGAGAGCTCTGGGGCCAACGTCCTGACTTTC
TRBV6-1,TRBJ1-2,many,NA,CASSRTSSYGYTF,TGTGCCAGCAGTAGGACCTCGAGTTATGGCTACACCTTC
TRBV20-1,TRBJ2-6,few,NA,CGVGAISSGANVLTF,TGCGGCGTGGGCGCGATTAGCTCTGGGGCCAACGTCCTGACTTTC
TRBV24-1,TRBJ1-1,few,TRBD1,CATSDGQGRDTEAFF,TGTGCCACCAGTGACGGACAGGGGAGAGACACTGAAGCTTTCTTT
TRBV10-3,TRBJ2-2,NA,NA,CAISESGTTATGELFF,TGTGCCATCAGTGAGTCAGGGACGACGGCGACCGGGGAGCTGTTTTTT
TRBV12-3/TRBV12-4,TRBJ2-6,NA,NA,CASLQSSSGANVLTF,TGTGCCAGTCTACAGTCAAGCTCTGGGGCCAACGTCCTGACTTTC
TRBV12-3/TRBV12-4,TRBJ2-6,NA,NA,CASSLGAGFSGANVLTF,TGTGCCAGCAGTTTGGGCGCAGGGTTCTCTGGGGCCAACGTCCTGACTTTC
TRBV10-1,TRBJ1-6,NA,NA,CASHSGTLHF,TGCGCCAGCCACTCTGGGACCCTCCACTTT
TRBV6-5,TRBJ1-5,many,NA,CASSYSIPTINQPQHF,TGTGCCAGCAGTTACTCGATCCCAACGATCAATCAGCCCCAGCATTTT
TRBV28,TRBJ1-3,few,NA,CASSFGGYSGNTIYF,TGTGCCAGCAGTTTCGGGGGCTACTCTGGAAACACCATATATTTT
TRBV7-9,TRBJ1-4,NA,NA,CASSPKLDSSTNEKLFF,TGTGCCAGCAGCCCAAAGCTGGACAGTTCAACTAATGAAAAACTGTTTTTT
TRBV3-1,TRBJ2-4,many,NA,CASSLGGGIQYF,TGTGCCAGCAGCCTAGGCGGCGGCATTCAGTACTTC
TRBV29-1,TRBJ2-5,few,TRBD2,CSVEGIAGETQYF,TGCAGCGTTGAAGGGATAGCGGGAGAGACCCAGTACTTC
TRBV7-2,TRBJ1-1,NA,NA,CASSLTGPNTEAFF,TGTGCCAGCAGCTTAACAGGACCGAACACTGAAGCTTTCTTT
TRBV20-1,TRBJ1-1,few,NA,CSARVSVARRNTEAFF,TGCAGTGCTAGGGTGTCGGTGGCGCGCCGGAACACTGAAGCTTTCTTT
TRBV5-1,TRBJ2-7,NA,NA,CASSHRGGAAYYEQYF,TGCGCCAGCAGCCATAGGGGCGGTGCCGCCTACTACGAGCAGTACTTC
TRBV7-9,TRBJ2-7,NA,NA,CASTTWGSYEQYF,TGTGCCAGCACCACTTGGGGTTCTTACGAGCAGTACTTC
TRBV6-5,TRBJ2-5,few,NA,CASSYSDRLGQETQYF,TGTGCCAGCAGTTATTCAGACCGACTAGGACAAGAGACCCAGTACTTC
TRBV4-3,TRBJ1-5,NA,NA,CASSQDIWGDYQPQHF,TGCGCCAGCAGCCAAGATATCTGGGGGGATTATCAGCCCCAGCATTTT
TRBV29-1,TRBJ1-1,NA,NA,CSVFLPLRAEAFF,TGCAGCGTTTTTCTGCCCCTCCGCGCTGAAGCTTTCTTT
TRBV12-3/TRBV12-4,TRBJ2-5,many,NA,CASSPLLKETQYF,TGTGCCAGCAGCCCCCTGTTGAAGGAGACCCAGTACTTC
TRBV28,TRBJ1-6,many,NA,CASSLYGLGYSPLHF,TGTGCCAGCAGTCTATATGGGTTGGGGTATTCACCCCTCCACTTT
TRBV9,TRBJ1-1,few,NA,CASSVVGGIGTEAFF,TGTGCCAGCAGCGTAGTAGGGGGTATCGGTACTGAAGCTTTCTTT
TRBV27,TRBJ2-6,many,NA,CASSHIPRRRKSGANVLTF,TGTGCCAGCAGCCACATACCCCGCAGGCGCAAGTCTGGGGCCAACGTCCTGACTTTC
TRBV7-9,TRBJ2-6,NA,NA,CASTPSRNPGANVLTF,TGTGCCAGCACCCCTTCCCGCAACCCTGGGGCCAACGTCCTGACTTTC
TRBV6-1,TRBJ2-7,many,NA,CASTPRSWGISYEQYF,TGTGCCAGCACACCCCGGAGTTGGGGGATCTCCTACGAGCAGTACTTC
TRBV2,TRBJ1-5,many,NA,CASSQDTTSNQPQHF,TGTGCCAGCAGTCAGGACACAACAAGCAATCAGCCCCAGCATTTT
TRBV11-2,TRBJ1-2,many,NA,CASSLSDSYNYGYTF,TGTGCCAGCAGCTTATCGGACAGTTATAACTATGGCTACACCTTC
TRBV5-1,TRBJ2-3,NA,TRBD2,CASSVLAGGQQYTQYF,TGCGCCAGCAGCGTACTAGCGGGAGGTCAGCAGTATACGCAGTATTTT
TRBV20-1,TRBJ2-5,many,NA,CSARDPLGLGETQYF,TGCAGTGCTAGAGACCCATTGGGGTTAGGAGAGACCCAGTACTTC
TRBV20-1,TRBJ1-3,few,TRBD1,CSARRRGTAGNTIYF,TGCAGTGCTAGAAGGAGGGGGACAGCTGGAAACACCATATATTTT
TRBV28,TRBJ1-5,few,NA,CASRVTNQPQHF,TGTGCCAGCAGGGTAACTAATCAGCCCCAGCATTTT
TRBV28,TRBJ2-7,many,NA,CASSAFDEQYF,TGTGCCAGCAGTGCGTTCGATGAGCAGTACTTC
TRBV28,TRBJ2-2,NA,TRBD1,CASLQDRANTGELFF,TGTGCCAGTTTGCAGGACAGGGCTAACACCGGGGAGCTGTTTTTT
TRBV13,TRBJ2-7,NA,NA,CASSSGTEVAEQYF,TGTGCCAGCAGCTCTGGGACTGAAGTGGCCGAGCAGTACTTC
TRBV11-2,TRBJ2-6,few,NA,CASSSYLAFSGANVLTF,TGTGCCAGCAGCTCGTACTTGGCCTTCTCTGGGGCCAACGTCCTGACTTTC
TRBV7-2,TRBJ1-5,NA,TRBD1,CASSPRTGDGNQPQHF,TGTGCCAGCAGCCCAAGGACAGGGGACGGCAATCAGCCCCAGCATTTT
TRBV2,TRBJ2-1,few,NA,CASSEPAYNEQFF,TGTGCCAGCAGTGAACCAGCGTACAATGAGCAGTTCTTC
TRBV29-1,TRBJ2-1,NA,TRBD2,CSVEDSGNEQFF,TGCAGCGTTGAAGATAGCGGGAATGAGCAGTTCTTC
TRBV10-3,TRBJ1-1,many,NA,CAISESYGFSNTEAFF,TGTGCCATCAGTGAGTCTTACGGGTTTTCGAACACTGAAGCTTTCTTT
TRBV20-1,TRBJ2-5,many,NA,CSAVQETQYF,TGCAGTGCTGTCCAAGAGACCCAGTACTTC
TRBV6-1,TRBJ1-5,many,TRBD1,CASSAQDRGLQPQHF,TGTGCCAGCAGCGCCCAGGACAGGGGGCTTCAGCCCCAGCATTTT
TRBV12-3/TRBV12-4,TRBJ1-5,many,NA,CASSLLSSTRPQHF,TGTGCCAGCAGTTTATTGTCCTCAACACGGCCCCAGCATTTT
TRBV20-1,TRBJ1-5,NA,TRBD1,CSAPKRGQLNQPQHF,TGCAGTGCTCCGAAGCGGGGACAGCTTAATCAGCCCCAGCATTTT
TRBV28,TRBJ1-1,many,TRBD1,CASSRRQGRTEAFF,TGTGCCAGCAGCCGAAGACAGGGAAGGACTGAAGCTTTCTTT
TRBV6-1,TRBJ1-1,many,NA,CASSVWVGTEAFF,TGTGCCAGCAGTGTATGGGTTGGCACTGAAGCTTTCTTT
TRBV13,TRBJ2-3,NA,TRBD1,CASSLGTGIGDTQYF,TGTGCCAGCAGCTTAGGGACAGGGATTGGAGATACGCAGTATTTT
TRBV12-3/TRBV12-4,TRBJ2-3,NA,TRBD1,CASSRNRGQADTQYF,TGTGCCAGCAGTAGAAACAGGGGGCAGGCAGATACGCAGTATTTT
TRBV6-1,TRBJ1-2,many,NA,CASRDWTVNYGYTF,TGTGCCAGCAGGGACTGGACAGTTAACTATGGCTACACCTTC
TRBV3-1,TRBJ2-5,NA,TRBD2,CASSQGLAGRETQYF,TGTGCCAGCAGCCAGGGACTAGCGGGCCGAGAGACCCAGTACTTC
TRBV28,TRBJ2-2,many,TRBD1,CASSPGQGRTGELFF,TGTGCCAGCAGCCCGGGACAGGGTCGCACCGGGGAGCTGTTTTTT
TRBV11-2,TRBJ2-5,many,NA,CASSFAGRTETQYF,TGTGCCAGCAGCTTCGCGGGGAGGACAGAGACCCAGTACTTC
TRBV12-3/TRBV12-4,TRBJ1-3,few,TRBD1,CASSTGTVSSGNTIYF,TGTGCCAGCAGTACCGGGACAGTCAGCTCTGGAAACACCATATATTTT
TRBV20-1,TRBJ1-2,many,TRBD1,CSAPGQGRTNLNYGYTF,TGCAGTGCTCCCGGACAGGGGCGAACTAATCTTAACTATGGCTACACCTTC